Listed here are 14 T cell receptor beta chains from one sample, sequenced in a study of blood T cell repertoires in COVID-19. Sequencing was performed with immunoSEQ multiplex PCR; in TCRdb, only in-frame clones are kept and a portion is missing. The table lists hundreds of thousands of clones, 85% of them singletons. The specimen sequenced was PBMCs or T cells enriched from blood (not recorded which). The receptors derive from a man in his forties or fifties who had recovered from COVID-19.

The chain uses TRBV6-1 and TRBJ1-2; tentatively, D is TRBD1 (6 bases). CDR3 length: 14 residues. Germline CDR1 is MNHNS and CDR2 is SASEGT. Trimming shortened V by 3 bases and J by 6 bases, and 14 bases separated the two germline ends. The CDR3 bases are TGTGCCAGCAGTGAGGTTGGGGCAGGGGATGGCTACACCTTC. This encodes CASSEVGAGDGYTF.

In its sample, this clone was seen a few times. The V call is TRBV25-1, the J call TRBJ2-4; 9 nucleotides line up with TRBD1. The V gene end was trimmed by 0 bases and the J gene end by 9 bases; junction bases not matched to a gene: 3. Germline V gene data show CDR1 as MGHDK and CDR2 as SYGVNS. The CDR3 loop spans 14 amino acids. CDR3 loop: CASSEYGTGFIQYF. CDR3 sequence (DNA): TGTGCCAGCAGTGAATATGGGACAGGGTTCATTCAGTACTTC.

This clone has only one observation. The chain links TRBV7-2 to TRBJ1-2; D is unresolved. V lost 0 bases, J lost 2 bases, and 4 bases lay in between. The germline gives CDR1 SGHTA, CDR2 FQGNSA. The CDR3 runs to 13 residues. The DNA for the CDR3 is TGTGCCAGCAGCTTAGCGGGCAACTATGGCTACACCTTC. Its translation is CASSLAGNYGYTF.

V and J are TRBV18 and TRBJ2-5; 7 bases line up with TRBD2. Germline V gene sequence: CDR1 KGHSH, CDR2 LQKENI. V lost 2 bases, J lost 1 base, and 4 bases stayed unmatched. This CDR3 has 15 amino acids. The CDR3 nucleotides read TGTGCCAGCTCACCATCTCAGCGGGGCCAAGAGACCCAGTACTTC. This sequence encodes CASSPSQRGQETQYF.

The V call is TRBV7-3, the J call TRBJ2-1, with 14 bases fitting TRBD2. This CDR3 spans 18 amino acids. From germline, CDR1 is SGHTA and CDR2 FQGTGA. V lost 6 bases, J lost 7 bases, and 14 bases stayed unmatched. The CDR3 DNA follows: TGTGCCAGCAGTTCGCGAGGGACTAGCGGGGGTCCCGGGAATGAGCAGTTCTTC. Its protein is CASSSRGTSGGPGNEQFF. Filled out from reference TRBV7-3 and TRBJ2-1, the complete variable domain reads GAGVSQTPSNKVTEKGKYVELRCDPISGHTALYWYRQSLGQGPEFLIYFQGTGAADDSGLPNDRFFAVRPEGSVSTLKIQRTERGDSAVYLCASSSRGTSGGPGNEQFFGPGTRLTVL.

This chain connects TRBV25-1 to TRBJ2-7; 9 bases map to TRBD1. This CDR3 region has 15 residues. Germline lookup yields CDR1 MGHDK and CDR2 SYGVNS. With 2 bases clipped from V and 3 bases from J, the junction kept 5 bases outside the gene matches. The CDR3 coding sequence is TGTGCCAGCAGTGAACAGACAGGGGGGGTCTACGAGCAGTACTTC. It encodes CASSEQTGGVYEQYF.

This rearrangement joins TRBV19 to TRBJ2-2, with TRBD2 matching over 9 bases. Looked up from germline, CDR1 is LNHDA and CDR2 is SQIVND (reference sequence). The V gene end was trimmed by 3 bases and the J gene end by 3 bases; junction bases not matched to a gene: 5. This CDR3 region has 16 residues. The CDR3 region is CASSMYAGGHTGELFF. The CDR3 region has the DNA TGTGCCAGTAGTATGTATGCGGGAGGGCACACCGGGGAGCTGTTTTTT.

This clone has a handful of counts. The rearrangement links TRBV14 to TRBJ2-2; tentative D call: TRBD2 (5 bases). The CDR3 runs 14 residues. In germline, CDR1 is SGHDN, CDR2 FVKESK. V dropped 2 bases and J dropped 5 bases, with 9 bases sitting between them. This chain's CDR3 is CASSQLTSTGELFF. CDR3 DNA sequence: TGTGCCAGCAGCCAACTAACTAGTACCGGGGAGCTGTTTTTT.

The V gene is TRBV7-2, the J gene TRBJ2-1; 7 positions agree with TRBD2. Germline assignment: CDR1 SGHTA and CDR2 FQGNSA. This CDR3 is built from 16 residues. Unmatched junction bases numbered 11, after V lost 5 bases and J lost 4 bases. The CDR3 sequence is CASSPRWASGYNEQFF. As DNA, the CDR3 is TGTGCCAGCAGCCCCCGGTGGGCTAGCGGTTACAATGAGCAGTTCTTC.

The chain uses TRBV19 and TRBJ2-1; no firm D call. Trimming removed 5 bases from V and 0 bases from J, with 11 bases in between. This CDR3 contains 15 residues. Germline CDR1 LNHDA, CDR2 SQIVND (reference sequence). The CDR3 nucleotides read TGTGCCAGTAGTTATCCTAGTCGCTCCTACAATGAGCAGTTCTTC. Its protein is CASSYPSRSYNEQFF. The full variable domain, rest sourced from reference TRBV19 and TRBJ2-1, is DGGITQSPKYLFRKEGQNVTLSCEQNLNHDAMYWYRQDPGQGLRLIYYSQIVNDFQKGDIAEGYSVSREKKESFPLTVTSAQKNPTAFYLCASSYPSRSYNEQFFGPGTRLTVL.

The rearrangement links TRBV5-5 to TRBJ1-5, with TRBD1 identical over 7 bases. Germline values: CDR1 SGHKS, CDR2 YYEKEE (reference sequence). V shed 4 bases and J 4 bases; nucleotides not matched to a gene: 8. There are 15 residues in the CDR3. DNA for the CDR3: TGTGCCAGCAGCCGAGCACAGGGGAAAAATCAGCCCCAGCATTTT. As protein: CASSRAQGKNQPQHF.

This sequence joins TRBV18 and TRBJ2-1; no firm D call. In germline, CDR1 is KGHSH, CDR2 LQKENI. The CDR3 length is 13 residues. V lost 0 bases and J 8 bases, leaving 8 bases between the germline ends. The CDR3 protein is CASSPPNSDEQFF. The DNA of the CDR3 is TGTGCCAGCTCACCACCTAATAGTGATGAGCAGTTCTTC.

The chain joins TRBV27 to TRBJ2-7; 9 bases are a match to TRBD1. V dropped 3 bases and J dropped 6; count of bases not matched to a gene: 12. The germline V gene encodes CDR1 MNHEY and CDR2 SMNVEV (reference sequence). CDR3 size: 16 residues. The CDR3 coding sequence is TGTGCCAGCAGTTTTCAACCTCCGGGACAGGGTGGCGAGCAGTACTTC. As protein: CASSFQPPGQGGEQYF.

The genes are TRBV9 and TRBJ2-7, with 7 bases identical to TRBD1. Trimming at V came to 4 bases and at J to 3 bases, leaving 10 bases not matched to a gene. Germline assignment: CDR1 SGDLS and CDR2 YYNGEE. The CDR3 extends over 15 amino acids. The CDR3 DNA sequence: TGTGCCAGCAGCCCAGAGACAGGGCCTAGCTACGAGCAGTACTTC. It yields the protein CASSPETGPSYEQYF.